This T cell receptor beta chain was sequenced during a study of human T cells and chemical hapten exposure. Described time point: patch test 1, 2 weeks after DPC sensitization. This sample's treatment: therapeutic diphenylcyclopropenone sensitization with weekly scalp DPC. This clonotype was seen ten or more times. Its specificity is not known. Study-level findings and limits: Expanded TCR sets contained significantly more large CDR3 similarity clusters than controls.

Authors' methods: Across samples, TCR counts had a median of approximately 100,000 and ranged from 23,224 to 690,600. In TCRdb, the RACE reads were re-called with MiXCR into one record per CDR3 protein. The V and J calls were not made by the authors but by TCRdb's processing. The sample has about 120,000 distinct CDR3 sequences, roughly 15% seen once. This specimen was whole blood, taken in connection with sensitization to the hapten diphenylcyclopropenone (DPC). This receptor was taken from a man between 18 and 35 years old with alopecia areata. Some clones in this sample may be carry-over from other donors' samples.

This CDR3 reads CATSGSQGSTYEQYF. Written as DNA, the CDR3 is TGTGCCACCAGCGGATCACAGGGGTCCACCTACGAGCAGTACTTC. The rearrangement joins TRBV15 to TRBJ2-7, with 7 bases fitting TRBD1. The CDR3 consists of 15 residues. Germline lookup yields CDR1 LNHNV and CDR2 YYDKDF (reference sequence). The junction had 9 bases not matched to a gene; V was cut back by 5 bases and J by 2 bases.